This TCR beta chain came from a study of beta chain features in type 1 diabetes. Notes on the study in general: Any PCR bias toward short templates would affect both groups alike.

As every portion of the isolated RNA was reverse transcribed, the sequencing read expressed TCRB transcripts. TCRdb's table, derived via immunoSEQ multiplex PCR, lists solely in-frame clones and lacks some. Of fewer than 900,000 clones in the sample, 15% to 20% were seen once. Purity exceeded 95% in all sorted populations. Trimming left V 2 bases short and J 0 bases short, with 13 bases between. Germline V gene data show CDR1 as LNHNV and CDR2 as YYDKDF (reference sequence). The CDR3 covers 17 residues. Comments on this clone: Its matching antigen is unknown.

The sequencing input was naive CD4+ T cells from blood. The receptor was derived from a woman between 18 and 29 years old in good health. The chain carries TRBV15 and TRBJ2-2; D might be TRBD1 or TRBD2, each matching 5 bases. CDR3 protein: CATSRHKGSANTGELFF. CDR3 bases: TGTGCCACCAGCAGACATAAGGGGAGTGCGAACACCGGGGAGCTGTTTTTT.